This passage covers 9 T cell receptor beta chains from one sample sequenced in a study of blood T cell repertoires in COVID-19 (dated by TCRdb to the early 2020s). Receptor amplification or capture employed the immunoSEQ multiplex PCR assay. Sourced from immuneACCESS, this table was stored by TCRdb with only in-frame sequences that have V and J called. A share of the clones is absent; for the studies checked, an unresolved V gene accounts for under half, and the remainder has no known explanation. The sample records 100,000 to 150,000 clones, 84% of which are singletons. Clones ranked in the top ten supply approximately 1.5% of the sample. The specimen sequenced was peripheral blood. The receptors derive from a man in his fifties or sixties with acute or convalescent COVID-19.

The chain uses TRBV7-9 and TRBJ1-2; D is unresolved. There are 15 residues in the CDR3. CDR1 SEHNR and CDR2 FQNEAQ come from the germline V gene (reference sequence). V lost 4 bases, J lost 7 bases, and 19 bases lay in between. CDR3 region: CASSSAGRERSGYTF. The CDR3 DNA is TGTGCCAGCAGCTCGGCCGGGAGGGAACGGTCTGGCTACACCTTC.

This rearrangement joins TRBV11-1 to TRBJ2-7; no clear D gene. The V gene lost 7 bases and the J gene lost 2 bases, with 9 bases spanning the gap. CDR1 is SGHAT and CDR2 is FQDESV in the germline V gene (reference sequence). The CDR3 has 12 residues. The CDR3 sequence: CASKSNPYEQYF. CDR3 coding DNA: TGTGCCAGCAAATCCAATCCCTACGAGCAGTACTTC.

This clone is a singleton in its sample. The chain couples TRBV5-6 to TRBJ2-3; no firm D call. Trimming stripped 7 bases from V and 3 bases from J, with 21 bases between. The germline V gene has CDR1 SGHDT and CDR2 YYEEEE. The CDR3 sequence is 16 residues long. The DNA of the CDR3 is TGTGCCAGCGCGACCCTCACCGGAGTTTGGACAGATACGCAGTATTTT. Its protein is CASATLTGVWTDTQYF.

The chain recombines TRBV5-6 with TRBJ1-5, with D unresolved. Germline V lookup: CDR1 SGHDT, CDR2 YYEEEE. V lost 1 base, J lost 2 bases, and 4 bases lay in between. This CDR3 has 13 residues. The CDR3 region has the DNA TGTGCCAGCAGCTTGCAGGGCAATCAGCCCCAGCATTTT. Residues: CASSLQGNQPQHF.

The chain links TRBV19 to TRBJ2-2; 12 nucleotides align to TRBD1. CDR1 is LNHDA and CDR2 is SQIVND in the germline V gene (reference sequence). V was clipped by 8 bases and J by 5 bases; unmatched bases: 6. The CDR3 is 15 amino acids. CDR3 nucleotide sequence: TGTGCCAGTCGGGACAGGGGGCGGAGTACCGGGGAGCTGTTTTTT. This gives the protein CASRDRGRSTGELFF.

This sequence joins TRBV11-2 and TRBJ2-1; possible D gene TRBD1, 6 bases. CDR3 length: 15 residues. V was clipped by 6 bases and J by 2 bases, with 14 bases between them. Germline V gene data show CDR1 as SGHAT and CDR2 as FQNNGV. This chain's CDR3 is CASSSTRQAYNEQFF. The CDR3 region has the DNA TGTGCCAGCAGTTCTACCAGACAGGCCTACAATGAGCAGTTCTTC.

V gene TRBV6-5 combines with J gene TRBJ2-1; D may be TRBD1 (8 bases). The germline V gene encodes CDR1 MNHEY and CDR2 SVGAGI. The CDR3 consists of 14 residues. The V gene lost 6 bases and the J gene lost 8 bases, with 17 bases spanning the gap. The CDR3, as DNA: TGTGCCAGCAGCCGGGGGGACAGGCATCATGAGCAGTTCTTC. As protein: CASSRGDRHHEQFF.

Here the CDR3 reads CASSFNGYYGYTF. CDR3 DNA sequence: TGTGCCAGCAGTTTTAACGGGTACTATGGCTACACCTTC. The chain has TRBV12-3 or TRBV12-4 and TRBJ1-2; D call uncertain. V was trimmed by 3 bases and J by 3 bases, leaving 8 bases between them. This CDR3 has 13 amino acids.

The chain carries TRBV11-2 and TRBJ2-7; D uncertain. Between the trimmed V and J ends, which lost 1 base and 12 bases, there was a span of 16 bases. Germline CDR1 is SGHAT and CDR2 is FQNNGV. The CDR3 consists of 13 residues. This chain's CDR3 is CASSLARYSERYF. The CDR3 DNA sequence: TGTGCCAGCAGCTTAGCCCGATACTCGGAGAGGTACTTC.